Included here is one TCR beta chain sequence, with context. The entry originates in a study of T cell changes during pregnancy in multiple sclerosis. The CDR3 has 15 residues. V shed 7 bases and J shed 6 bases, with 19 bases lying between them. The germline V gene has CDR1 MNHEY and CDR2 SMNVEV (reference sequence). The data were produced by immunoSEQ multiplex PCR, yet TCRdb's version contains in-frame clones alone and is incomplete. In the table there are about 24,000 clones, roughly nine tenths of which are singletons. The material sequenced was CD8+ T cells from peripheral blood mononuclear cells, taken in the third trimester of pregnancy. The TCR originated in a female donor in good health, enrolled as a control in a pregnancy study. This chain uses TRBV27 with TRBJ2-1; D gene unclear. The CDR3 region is CASKRGYAIFNEQFF. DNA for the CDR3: TGTGCCAGCAAGAGAGGATACGCAATCTTCAATGAGCAGTTCTTC.